The 10 T cell receptor beta chains reported below all come from one sample, sequenced in a study of blood T cell repertoires in COVID-19. Only in-frame clones appear in the TCRdb table, and some are missing; sequencing was by immunoSEQ multiplex PCR. Counted here are approximately 100,000 clones, approximately 92% occurring once; the ten biggest clones make up 5% to 6%. The sample taken for sequencing was peripheral blood. These receptors were obtained from a man aged 50-59 years with active COVID-19.

The rearrangement links TRBV27 to TRBJ2-6; 7 bases fit TRBD1. The germline V gene has CDR1 MNHEY and CDR2 SMNVEV (reference sequence). The CDR3 contains 18 residues. Trimming removed 6 bases from V and 1 base from J; junction bases left unmatched: 12. The CDR3 bases are TGTGCCAGCAGAAAAATCGGGACAGTAACTTCTGGGGCCAACGTCCTGACTTTC. Protein: CASRKIGTVTSGANVLTF.

The V and J genes are TRBV2 and TRBJ1-1, with 10 nucleotides matching TRBD1. The V gene end was trimmed by 6 bases and the J gene end by 0 bases; junction bases not matched to a gene: 7. CDR1 SNHLY and CDR2 FYNNEI come from the germline V gene. This CDR3 has 16 amino acids. CDR3: CASRLPGQGMNTEAFF. CDR3 nucleotides: TGTGCCAGCAGGCTACCGGGACAGGGGATGAACACTGAAGCTTTCTTT.

The J gene is TRBJ2-7, the V gene TRBV7-9, with D possibly matching TRBD2 (6 bases). The germline CDR1 and CDR2 sequences are SEHNR and FQNEAQ (reference sequence). V dropped 8 bases and J dropped 7 bases, with 21 bases sitting between them. The CDR3 runs 14 residues. The CDR3 loop is CASEAGRSEGEQYF. Written as DNA, the CDR3 is TGTGCCAGCGAAGCGGGTCGGTCAGAGGGGGAGCAGTACTTC.

The chain carries TRBV10-3 and TRBJ2-1; possible D gene TRBD1, 6 bases. Trimming shortened V by 5 bases and J by 10 bases, and 12 bases separated the two germline ends. CDR3 length: 12 residues. Germline V gives CDR1 ENHRY, CDR2 SYGVKD. CDR3 in DNA: TGTGCCATCAGTAACAGGGAAGGGGAGCAGTTCTTC. Protein product: CAISNREGEQFF.

The J gene is TRBJ1-1, the V gene TRBV9; possibly TRBD1 for D (6 bases). V lost 0 bases to trimming and J lost 7 bases, with 13 bases between them. CDR3 length equals 14 residues. The germline V gene has CDR1 SGDLS and CDR2 YYNGEE. The CDR3 reads CASSVDGGRSEAFF. CDR3 DNA sequence: TGTGCCAGCAGCGTAGACGGGGGGCGTAGTGAAGCTTTCTTT.

In its sample, this clone was seen a few times. This rearrangement joins TRBV28 to TRBJ2-7; TRBD2 aligns across 7 bases. Germline CDR1 reads MDHEN; CDR2 reads SYDVKM. With 5 bases clipped from V and 2 bases from J, the junction kept 9 bases outside the gene matches. This CDR3 is built from 15 residues. The CDR3 here is CASSPRTRKTYEQYF. The DNA for the CDR3 is TGTGCCAGCAGTCCACGGACTAGGAAGACCTACGAGCAGTACTTC.

This sequence joins TRBV9 and TRBJ2-1, with D maybe TRBD1 (6 bases). The V gene's germline CDR1 is SGDLS and CDR2 YYNGEE. The CDR3 runs to 13 residues. Deletions cut 0 bases from V and 10 bases from J, with 11 bases between. The CDR3, as DNA: TGTGCCAGCAGCGTAGTCGAGAGGGGGGAGCAGTTCTTC. It translates to CASSVVERGEQFF.

The chain joins TRBV5-1 to TRBJ2-2; no firm D call. Germline-derived CDR1 and CDR2 are SGHRS and YFSETQ. The CDR3 loop spans 16 amino acids. Deletions cut 0 bases from V and 0 bases from J, with 9 bases between. This CDR3 reads CASSLVAVANTGELFF. The CDR3 nucleotides read TGCGCCAGCAGCTTGGTGGCGGTCGCGAACACCGGGGAGCTGTTTTTT.

This chain joins TRBV7-9 and TRBJ2-3; 7 bases agree with TRBD1. J was trimmed by 4 bases and V by 3 bases; bases with no gene match: 7. Germline loops: CDR1 SEHNR, CDR2 FQNEAQ (reference sequence). The length of the CDR3 is 15 residues. The CDR3 DNA sequence: TGTGCCAGCAGCTTGACAGGGCAGGACGCAGATACGCAGTATTTT. This codes for CASSLTGQDADTQYF.

The chain couples TRBV3-1 (or the pseudogene TRBV3-2) to TRBJ1-1; D remains unclear. With 1 base removed from V and 3 bases from J, the gap between germline ends came to 15 bases. Germline V gene lookup returns CDR1 LGHDT and CDR2 YNNKEL (reference sequence). The CDR3 runs 16 residues. In nucleotides, the CDR3 is TGTGCCAGCAGCCAAGGAGTTTTCGGGAGGGACACTGAAGCTTTCTTT. Its translation: CASSQGVFGRDTEAFF.